This T cell receptor (beta chain) is from a study of graft-versus-host responses after intestinal transplantation. The repertoire was sequenced with immunoSEQ multiplex PCR; TCRdb's copy has only in-frame clones and lacks some. Found here are 11,000 to 15,000 clones, around three quarters of them singletons; the top ten hold 3% to 4.5%. This clone was detected only a few times. J was trimmed by 7 bases and V by 3 bases; bases with no gene match: 8. Germline lookup yields CDR1 MDHEN and CDR2 SYDVKM. The CDR3 is made up of 14 amino acids. Both intraepithelial and lamina propria lymphocytes were released by processing graft tissue.

The chain is built from TRBV28 and TRBJ1-2, with 7 bases that match TRBD1. Sequenced here: ileum tissue, sampled about four weeks after intestinal transplant. The sequence was collected from a human patient who received an intestinal transplant, so some T cells may come from the graft donor. The CDR3 here is CASSFDREVFGYTF. The DNA of the CDR3 is TGTGCCAGCAGTTTTGACAGGGAGGTCTTTGGCTACACCTTC.